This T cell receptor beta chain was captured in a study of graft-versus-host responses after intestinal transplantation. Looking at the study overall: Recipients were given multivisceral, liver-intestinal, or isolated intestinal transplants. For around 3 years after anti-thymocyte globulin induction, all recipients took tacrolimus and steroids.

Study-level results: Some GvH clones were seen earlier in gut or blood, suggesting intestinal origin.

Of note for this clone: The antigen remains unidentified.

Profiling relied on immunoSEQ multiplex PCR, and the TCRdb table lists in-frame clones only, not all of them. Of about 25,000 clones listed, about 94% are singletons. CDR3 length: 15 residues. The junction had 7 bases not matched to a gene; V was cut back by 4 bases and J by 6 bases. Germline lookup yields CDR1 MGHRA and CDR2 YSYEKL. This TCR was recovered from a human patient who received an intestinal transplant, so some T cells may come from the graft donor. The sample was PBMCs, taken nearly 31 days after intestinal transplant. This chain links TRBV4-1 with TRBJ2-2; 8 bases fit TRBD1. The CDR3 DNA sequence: TGCGCCAGCAGCCCTAGCCCGGGACAGGCCGGGGAGCTGTTTTTT. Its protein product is CASSPSPGQAGELFF.